The following is a T cell receptor (beta chain) sequence with its context. The antigen is unknown. The same CDR3 also results from other DNA sequences found in this sample. The record originates from a study of shared clonotypes between healthy human individuals. Study-wide background: Researchers assigned three CD4 naive, three CD4 memory, two CD8 naive and one CD8 memory plate to each donor. General study points: A generally larger estimated richness was seen in naive subsets than in memory subsets.

TCRdb's copy holds only in-frame clones and misses some; the assay was immunoSEQ multiplex PCR. The sample contains over 2 million clones, roughly 96% of which appear only once. Sequencing used naive CD4+ T cells sorted from blood. The subset here: CD45RA+ positively selected. The clonotype comes from a man between 18 and 35 years old in good health.

CDR3 DNA: TGTGCCATCAGCCCGGGACAGGGGAACACCGGGGAGCTGTTTTTT. Its protein is CAISPGQGNTGELFF. V gene TRBV10-3 combines with J gene TRBJ2-2, with TRBD1 identical over 9 bases. J gave up 1 base and V 6 bases, and 3 bases lay outside the gene matches. CDR1 ENHRY and CDR2 SYGVKD come from the germline V gene. The CDR3 totals 15 residues.